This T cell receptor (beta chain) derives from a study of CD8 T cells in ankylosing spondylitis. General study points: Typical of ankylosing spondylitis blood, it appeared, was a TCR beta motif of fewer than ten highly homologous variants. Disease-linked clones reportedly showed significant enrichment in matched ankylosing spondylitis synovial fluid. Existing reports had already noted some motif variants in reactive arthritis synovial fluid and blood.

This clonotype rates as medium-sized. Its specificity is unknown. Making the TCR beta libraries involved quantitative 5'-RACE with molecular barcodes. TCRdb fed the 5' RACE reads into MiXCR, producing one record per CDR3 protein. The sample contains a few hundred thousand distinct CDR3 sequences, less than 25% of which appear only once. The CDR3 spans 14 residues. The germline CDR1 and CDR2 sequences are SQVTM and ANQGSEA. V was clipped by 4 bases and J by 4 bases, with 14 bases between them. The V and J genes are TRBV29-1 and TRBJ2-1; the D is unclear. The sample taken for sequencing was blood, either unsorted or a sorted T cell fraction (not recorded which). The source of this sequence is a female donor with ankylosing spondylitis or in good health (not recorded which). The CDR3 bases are TGCAGCGTTGTAGGGCCCCGCGGATACAATGAGCAGTTCTTC. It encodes CSVVGPRGYNEQFF.